The 30 T cell receptor beta chains below were found in one sample sequenced in a study of cytomegalovirus exposure and HLA in healthy donors. The PCR used 60 Vbeta and 13 Jbeta primers. The repertoire was sequenced with immunoSEQ multiplex PCR; TCRdb's copy has only in-frame clones and lacks some. The table lists 100,000 to 150,000 clones, approximately 83% of them singletons. The sequenced material came from PBMCs. The receptors here all came from a girl aged 2-15 years in good health and CMV-seronegative.

The rearrangement links TRBV4-2 to TRBJ2-5, with 8 bases aligning to TRBD2. The J call is doubtful: the DNA matches TRBJ2-7 better. Germline assignment: CDR1 LGHNA and CDR2 YNFKEQ. The CDR3 is 15 residues long. Here the CDR3 reads CASSQDPSGGYEQYF. In DNA, the CDR3 is TGTGCCAGCAGCCAAGATCCCAGCGGGGGTTACGAGCAGTACTTC.

The chain uses TRBV7-6 and TRBJ2-1, with D tentatively TRBD1 (6 bases). V was cut by 4 bases and J by 8 bases, with 12 bases left in between. There are 13 residues in the CDR3. Germline V gives CDR1 SGHVS, CDR2 FNYEAQ. CDR3 coding DNA: TGTGCCAGCAGCTCCGGTGGGGGCTATGAGCAGTTCTTC. Translated: CASSSGGGYEQFF.

The table lists this clone with a few counts. The chain carries TRBV30 and TRBJ1-2, with a possible D match to TRBD1 (6 bases). The CDR3 runs 13 residues. Per the germline V gene, CDR1 is GTSNPN and CDR2 is SVGIG (reference sequence). V was cut by 3 bases and J by 4 bases, with 12 bases left in between. CDR3 coding DNA: TGTGCCTGGAGGTTCGTGACAGGCTATGGCTACACCTTC. As protein: CAWRFVTGYGYTF. Supplemented by reference TRBV30 and TRBJ1-2, the full variable domain reads SQTIHQWPATLVQPVGSPLSLECTVEGTSNPNLYWYRQAAGRGLQLLFYSVGIGQISSEVPQNLSASRPQDRQFILSSKKLLLSDSGFYLCAWRFVTGYGYTFGSGTRLTVV.

The chain combines TRBV6-1 with TRBJ2-7; TRBD2 is a possible D gene (5 bases). Trimming took off 3 bases at V and 0 bases at J, with 12 bases between the two ends. The CDR3 covers 15 residues. Germline CDR1 MNHNS, CDR2 SASEGT. In nucleotides, the CDR3 is TGTGCCAGCAGTGATCGGAGGAGCGGCTCCTACGAGCAGTACTTC. Protein product: CASSDRRSGSYEQYF.

The chain couples TRBV6-1 to TRBJ1-6, with 9 positions matching TRBD1. This CDR3 is built from 17 residues. The ends lost 4 bases at V and 2 bases at J; junction bases unmatched: 6. CDR1 and CDR2 (germline): MNHNS, SASEGT. In nucleotides, the CDR3 is TGTGCCAGCAGTGGGCGGACAGGGGACCCCTATAATTCACCCCTCCACTTT. It codes for CASSGRTGDPYNSPLHF.

The chain uses TRBV5-6 and TRBJ2-4; no clear D gene. Germline V gene data show CDR1 as SGHDT and CDR2 as YYEEEE. V shed 4 bases and J shed 0 bases, with 14 bases lying between them. The CDR3 sequence is 16 residues long. This CDR3 reads CASSPEGALAKNIQYF. In nucleotides, the CDR3 is TGTGCCAGCAGCCCGGAAGGAGCCCTAGCCAAAAACATTCAGTACTTC.

A remark on this clone: The sample contains more than one DNA sequence encoding this CDR3. The chain has TRBV30 and TRBJ1-6; the match to TRBD1 covers 7 bases. CDR1 and CDR2 (germline): GTSNPN, SVGIG (reference sequence). The CDR3 is made up of 16 amino acids. The ends lost 5 bases at V and 4 bases at J; junction bases unmatched: 11. The CDR3 loop is CAWRRDSEPYNSPLHF. CDR3 DNA: TGTGCCTGGCGACGGGACAGCGAACCGTATAATTCACCCCTCCACTTT.

The chain uses TRBV4-1 and TRBJ2-3; TRBD2 agrees at 8 bases. V lost 0 bases, J lost 2 bases, and 4 bases stayed unmatched. The CDR3 totals 16 residues. Germline values: CDR1 MGHRA, CDR2 YSYEKL. The CDR3 region is CASSQDPSGPTDTQYF. DNA of the CDR3: TGCGCCAGCAGCCAAGACCCTAGCGGGCCCACAGATACGCAGTATTTT.

This chain uses TRBV5-1 with TRBJ1-5, with D perhaps matching TRBD1 (6 bases). Deletions cut 1 base from V and 3 bases from J, with 11 bases between. The CDR3 loop spans 15 amino acids. Germline CDR1 reads SGHRS; CDR2 reads YFSETQ. CDR3 protein: CASSLRSGANQPQHF. CDR3 DNA: TGCGCCAGCAGCTTGAGGTCAGGGGCCAATCAGCCCCAGCATTTT.

The chain uses TRBV2 and TRBJ2-7; 9 bases align to TRBD1. This CDR3 has 13 amino acids. Germline V gene sequence: CDR1 SNHLY, CDR2 FYNNEI. V shed 8 bases, J shed 6 bases, and the junction held 8 bases outside the gene matches. Written as DNA, the CDR3 is TGTGCCAGCTCGGGACAGGGAAACTTCGAGCAGTACTTC. This sequence encodes CASSGQGNFEQYF.

Only a few counts were recorded for this clone. This chain uses TRBV5-8 with TRBJ1-5, with D possibly matching TRBD1 (5 bases). V shed 2 bases and J shed 4 bases, with 16 bases lying between them. This CDR3 is built from 16 residues. Germline V CDR1 and CDR2: SGHTS, YDEGEE. CDR3: CASSFIEGAGNQPQHF. In DNA, the CDR3 is TGTGCCAGCAGCTTCATCGAAGGGGCAGGGAATCAGCCCCAGCATTTT.

This chain links TRBV30 with TRBJ1-5, with a tentative D call TRBD1 (5 bases). This CDR3 comprises 13 residues. Germline assignment: CDR1 GTSNPN and CDR2 SVGIG (reference sequence). The V and J ends lost 3 bases and 5 bases respectively, with 11 bases between them. This CDR3 is CAWSFLGDQPQHF. CDR3 coding DNA: TGTGCCTGGAGCTTCTTAGGGGATCAGCCCCAGCATTTT.

The chain links TRBV28 to TRBJ2-7; a weak D match, TRBD1 (5 bases). CDR1 is MDHEN and CDR2 is SYDVKM in the germline V gene. This CDR3 comprises 12 residues. V lost 5 bases to trimming and J lost 3 bases, with 8 bases between them. The DNA for the CDR3 is TGTGCCAGCAGTCGGACACTCTACGAGCAGTACTTC. Its protein is CASSRTLYEQYF.

V is TRBV27 and J is TRBJ2-7, with 9 bases fitting TRBD1. Germline V lookup: CDR1 MNHEY, CDR2 SMNVEV (reference sequence). The trim removed 3 bases at V and 3 bases at J, leaving 3 bases unmatched. The CDR3 is 14 residues long. CDR3 DNA sequence: TGTGCCAGCAGTTTGACAGGGGGGAACTACGAGCAGTACTTC. It is translated as CASSLTGGNYEQYF.

The genes are TRBV12-5 and TRBJ2-1, with TRBD2 matching over 16 bases. Looked up from germline, CDR1 is LGHNT and CDR2 is FRNRAP. The CDR3 has 21 residues. J was trimmed by 0 bases and V by 1 base; bases with no gene match: 9. The CDR3 nucleotides are TGTGCTAGTGGTTTGGCTCGAAGGGGACTAGCGGGGGGGAGCTCCTACAATGAGCAGTTCTTC. The encoded protein is CASGLARRGLAGGSSYNEQFF.

The CDR3 spells CASSSTSGGYEQYF. The CDR3 DNA reads TGTGCCAGCAGTTCGACTAGCGGGGGCTACGAGCAGTACTTC. The gene calls are TRBV6-6 and TRBJ2-7; TRBD2 agrees at 12 bases. After removal of 4 bases from V and 3 bases from J, the junction contained 1 base not matched to a gene. CDR3 length: 14 residues. Germline-derived CDR1 and CDR2 are MNHNY and SVGAGI (reference sequence).

Regarding this clone: Here the CDR3 omits its conserved ending phenylalanine or tryptophan, so a read error is the likely source. The chain employs TRBV13 and TRBJ2-3; 14 nucleotides agree with TRBD2. Germline CDR1 is PRHDT and CDR2 is FYEKMQ (reference sequence). There are 15 residues in the CDR3. Trimming took 5 bases from V and 3 from J; bases not matched to a gene: 1. The CDR3 DNA reads as TGTGCCAGCAGCAGACTAGCGGGGGGGACAGATACGCAGTATGTT. It codes for CASSRLAGGTDTQYV.

V usage is TRBV19 and J usage is TRBJ1-5; 9 bases align to TRBD1. V gave up 2 bases and J gave up 6 bases; unmatched junction bases: 8. CDR3 size: 16 residues. The germline CDR1 and CDR2 sequences are LNHDA and SQIVND (reference sequence). CDR3 DNA sequence: TGTGCCAGTAGTATATTGGGACAGGGTCATGGTCAGCCCCAGCATTTT. Translating it yields CASSILGQGHGQPQHF. Using reference TRBV19 and TRBJ1-5 for the parts outside the CDR3, the full variable domain is DGGITQSPKYLFRKEGQNVTLSCEQNLNHDAMYWYRQDPGQGLRLIYYSQIVNDFQKGDIAEGYSVSREKKESFPLTVTSAQKNPTAFYLCASSILGQGHGQPQHFGDGTRLSIL.

This chain uses TRBV4-1 with TRBJ1-4, with TRBD1 identical over 7 bases. CDR1 is MGHRA and CDR2 is YSYEKL in the germline V gene. Trimming took 2 bases from V and 8 from J; bases not matched to a gene: 5. The CDR3 is made up of 14 amino acids. CDR3 sequence: CASSQRQGDEKLFF. The DNA of the CDR3 is TGCGCCAGCAGCCAACGACAGGGCGACGAAAAACTGTTTTTT.

The V and J genes are TRBV7-8 and TRBJ2-7; TRBD1 agrees at 8 bases. The CDR3 sequence is 13 residues long. CDR1 SGHVS and CDR2 FQNEAQ come from the germline V gene. J lost 3 bases, V lost 6 bases, and 4 bases had no gene match. The CDR3 spells CASSIDRGYEQYF. CDR3 DNA: TGTGCCAGCAGTATCGACAGGGGCTACGAGCAGTACTTC.

The rearrangement joins TRBV19 to TRBJ2-2, with D perhaps matching TRBD1 (6 bases). The CDR3 covers 14 residues. CDR1 is LNHDA, CDR2 SQIVND, per germline (reference sequence). The V end was cut by 6 bases, the J end by 4 bases, with 12 bases between. The CDR3: CASSPGQFTGELFF. The CDR3 bases are TGTGCCAGTAGCCCCGGACAGTTCACCGGGGAGCTGTTTTTT. The complete variable domain, with remaining parts taken from reference TRBV19 and TRBJ2-2, reads DGGITQSPKYLFRKEGQNVTLSCEQNLNHDAMYWYRQDPGQGLRLIYYSQIVNDFQKGDIAEGYSVSREKKESFPLTVTSAQKNPTAFYLCASSPGQFTGELFFGEGSRLTVL.

V is TRBV7-9 and J is TRBJ2-5, with D possibly being TRBD1 (6 bases). V was trimmed by 0 bases and J by 1 base, leaving 12 bases between them. Looked up from germline, CDR1 is SEHNR and CDR2 is FQNEAQ (reference sequence). The CDR3 is 16 amino acids. CDR3 nucleotides: TGTGCCAGCAGCTTAGCTGGGGGCCCCCCCCAAGAGACCCAGTACTTC. Encoded protein: CASSLAGGPPQETQYF.

The chain recombines TRBV5-1 with TRBJ1-1; 11 positions match TRBD1. CDR1 is SGHRS, CDR2 YFSETQ, per germline. The CDR3 covers 17 residues. V shed 5 bases, J shed 4 bases, and the junction held 13 bases outside the gene matches. CDR3 DNA sequence: TGCGCCAGCAGGTCCGGCGGGGACAGGGGGATGGGCACTGAAGCTTTCTTT. It specifies CASRSGGDRGMGTEAFF. The full variable domain, its missing parts supplied by reference TRBV5-1 and TRBJ1-1, is KAGVTQTPRYLIKTRGQQVTLSCSPISGHRSVSWYQQTPGQGLQFLFEYFSETQRNKGNFPGRFSGRQFSNSRSEMNVSTLELGDSALYLCASRSGGDRGMGTEAFFGQGTRLTVV.

The chain joins TRBV27 to TRBJ2-7; 9 nucleotides match TRBD1. The CDR3 is 15 amino acids. The trim removed 2 bases at V and 6 bases at J, leaving 8 bases unmatched. Per germline, CDR1 MNHEY and CDR2 SMNVEV (reference sequence). This CDR3 is CASSLGTGMRGEQYF. For the CDR3, the DNA is TGTGCCAGCAGTTTAGGGACAGGGATGCGTGGCGAGCAGTACTTC.

The chain carries TRBV25-1 and TRBJ2-1; 14 nucleotides agree with TRBD2. Germline CDR1 MGHDK, CDR2 SYGVNS. CDR3 length: 17 residues. J gave up 4 bases and V 4 bases, and 6 bases lay outside the gene matches. The CDR3 sequence: CASSGYGTSGRYNEQFF. The CDR3 DNA is TGTGCCAGCAGTGGATATGGGACTAGCGGGAGATACAATGAGCAGTTCTTC.

This clone was counted a single time. The chain links TRBV15 to TRBJ2-1; D possibly corresponds to TRBD2 (6 bases). V gave up 1 base and J gave up 7 bases, with 14 bases separating them. This CDR3 comprises 15 residues. Germline CDR1 reads LNHNV; CDR2 reads YYDKDF (reference sequence). The CDR3 DNA reads TGTGCCACCAGCAGAGCGGGCAGGGAGGCGAATGAGCAGTTCTTC. Its protein is CATSRAGREANEQFF. The full variable domain, rest sourced from reference TRBV15 and TRBJ2-1, is DAMVIQNPRYQVTQFGKPVTLSCSQTLNHNVMYWYQQKSSQAPKLLFHYYDKDFNNEADTPDNFQSRRPNTSFCFLDIRSPGLGDTAMYLCATSRAGREANEQFFGPGTRLTVL.

This chain uses TRBV9 with TRBJ2-3; D perhaps matches TRBD2 (6 bases). CDR1 and CDR2 from the germline V gene are SGDLS and YYNGEE. The CDR3 sequence is 14 residues long. Trimming pared 2 bases from V and 5 bases from J, leaving 12 bases between. CDR3 amino acids: CASSVGGSKDTQYF. The CDR3 coding sequence is TGTGCCAGCAGCGTCGGAGGGAGTAAAGATACGCAGTATTTT. The full variable domain, with the rest looked up from reference TRBV9 and TRBJ2-3, is DSGVTQTPKHLITATGQRVTLRCSPRSGDLSVYWYQQSLDQGLQFLIQYYNGEERAKGNILERFSAQQFPDLHSELNLSSLELGDSALYFCASSVGGSKDTQYFGPGTRLTVL.

The chain carries TRBV21-1 and TRBJ1-5; the DNA was not compared with TRBD1, the D call given in the table. TRBV21-1 is flagged as a pseudogene. This CDR3 is built from 13 residues. The CDR3 DNA reads as TGTGCCAGCAGCAAAACATTGGATCAGCCCCAGCATTTT. This codes for CASSKTLDQPQHF.

The chain carries TRBV29-1 and TRBJ2-1, with D perhaps matching TRBD2 (6 bases). This CDR3 contains 13 residues. Germline V gene data show CDR1 as SQVTM and CDR2 as ANQGSEA. Trimming removed 3 bases at V and 15 bases at J, with 21 bases between. CDR3 coding DNA: TGCAGCGTTGAGGGGGGTCTTACAAAAAGTGCGTTCTTC. Encoded protein: CSVEGGLTKSAFF.

The chain recombines TRBV21-1 with TRBJ1-2; the listed D gene, TRBD1, was not tested against the DNA. TRBV21-1 is a listed pseudogene. The CDR3 spans 14 residues. The CDR3 loop reads CASRQALVYYGYTF. The CDR3 DNA reads as TGTGCCAGCAGACAGGCCTTAGTATACTATGGCTACACCTTC.